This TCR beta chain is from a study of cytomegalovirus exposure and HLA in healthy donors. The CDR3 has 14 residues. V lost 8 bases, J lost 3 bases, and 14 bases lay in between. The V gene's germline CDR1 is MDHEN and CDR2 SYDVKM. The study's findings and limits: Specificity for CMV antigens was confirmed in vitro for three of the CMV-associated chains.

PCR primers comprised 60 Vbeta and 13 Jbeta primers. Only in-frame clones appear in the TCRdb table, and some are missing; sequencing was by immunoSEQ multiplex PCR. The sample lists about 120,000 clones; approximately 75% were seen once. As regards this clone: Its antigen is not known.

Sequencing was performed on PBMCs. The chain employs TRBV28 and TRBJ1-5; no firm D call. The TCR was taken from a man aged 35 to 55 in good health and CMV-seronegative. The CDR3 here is CASLLVGPNQPQHF. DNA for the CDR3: TGTGCCAGCCTTCTTGTGGGCCCCAATCAGCCCCAGCATTTT.